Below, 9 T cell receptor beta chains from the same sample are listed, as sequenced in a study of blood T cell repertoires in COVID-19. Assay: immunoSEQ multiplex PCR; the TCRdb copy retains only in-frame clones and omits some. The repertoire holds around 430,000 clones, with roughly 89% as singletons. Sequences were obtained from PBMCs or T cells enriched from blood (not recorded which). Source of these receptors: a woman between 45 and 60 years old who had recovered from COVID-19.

CDR3 DNA: TGTGCCAGCAGTCCCCAGGGGACAGGGGGCCGTGAAGCTTTCTTT. Protein sequence: CASSPQGTGGREAFF. This sequence joins TRBV27 and TRBJ1-1; 12 bases line up with TRBD1. V lost 5 bases and J lost 7; bases outside the gene matches: 8. The CDR3 is 15 amino acids. Germline V CDR1 and CDR2: MNHEY, SMNVEV (reference sequence).

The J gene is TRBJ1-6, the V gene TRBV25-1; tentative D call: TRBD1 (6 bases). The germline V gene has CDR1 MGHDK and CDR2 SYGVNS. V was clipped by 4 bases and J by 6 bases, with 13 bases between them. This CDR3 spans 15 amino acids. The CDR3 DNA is TGTGCCAGCAGTGCACACAGGGAGATTAATTCACCCCTCCACTTT. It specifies CASSAHREINSPLHF.

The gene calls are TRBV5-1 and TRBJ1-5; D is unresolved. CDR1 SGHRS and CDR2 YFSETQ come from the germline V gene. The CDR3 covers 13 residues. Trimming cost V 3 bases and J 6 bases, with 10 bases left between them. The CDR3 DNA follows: TGCGCCAGCAGCTCCTTGGTCGGTCAGCCCCAGCATTTT. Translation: CASSSLVGQPQHF.

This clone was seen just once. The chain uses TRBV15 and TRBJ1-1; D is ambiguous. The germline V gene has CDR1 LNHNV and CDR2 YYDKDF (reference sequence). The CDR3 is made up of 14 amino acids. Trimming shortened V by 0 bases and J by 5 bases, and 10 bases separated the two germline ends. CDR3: CATSRDSGGTEAFF. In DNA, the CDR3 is TGTGCCACCAGCAGAGATTCAGGAGGGACTGAAGCTTTCTTT.

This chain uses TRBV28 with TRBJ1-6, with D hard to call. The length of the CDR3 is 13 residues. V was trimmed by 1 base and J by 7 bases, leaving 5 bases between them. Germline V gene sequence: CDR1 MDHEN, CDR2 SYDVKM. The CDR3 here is CASSLSLNSPLHF. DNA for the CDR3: TGTGCCAGCAGTTTATCGTTAAATTCACCCCTCCACTTT.

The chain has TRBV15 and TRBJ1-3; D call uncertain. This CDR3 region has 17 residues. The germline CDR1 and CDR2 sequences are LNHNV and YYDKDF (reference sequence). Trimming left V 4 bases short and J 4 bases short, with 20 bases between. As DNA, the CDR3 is TGTGCCACCAGCATACCCTCCCGGGGTCCTCAAGGAAACACCATATATTTT. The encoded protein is CATSIPSRGPQGNTIYF.

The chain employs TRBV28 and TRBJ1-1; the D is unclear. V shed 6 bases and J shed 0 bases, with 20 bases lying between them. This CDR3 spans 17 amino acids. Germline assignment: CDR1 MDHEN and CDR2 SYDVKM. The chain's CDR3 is CASSNLVGRDMNTEAFF. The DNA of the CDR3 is TGTGCCAGCAGCAATTTGGTGGGTCGGGATATGAACACTGAAGCTTTCTTT.

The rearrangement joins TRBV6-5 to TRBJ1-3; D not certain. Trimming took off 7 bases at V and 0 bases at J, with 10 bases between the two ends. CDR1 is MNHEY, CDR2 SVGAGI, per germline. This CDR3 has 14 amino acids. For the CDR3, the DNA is TGTGCCAGCACGGCTGGGAGCTCTGGAAACACCATATATTTT. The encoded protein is CASTAGSSGNTIYF.

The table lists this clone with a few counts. The CDR3 bases are TGTGCCTGGAGTGAACAGGGTAGCAATCAGCCCCAGCATTTT. Protein sequence: CAWSEQGSNQPQHF. This chain joins TRBV30 and TRBJ1-5, with a weak D call TRBD1 (6 bases). The germline V gene has CDR1 GTSNPN and CDR2 SVGIG (reference sequence). V was trimmed by 1 base and J by 0 bases, leaving 7 bases between them. CDR3 length: 14 amino acids. Complete variable domain (other parts from reference TRBV30 and TRBJ1-5): SQTIHQWPATLVQPVGSPLSLECTVEGTSNPNLYWYRQAAGRGLQLLFYSVGIGQISSEVPQNLSASRPQDRQFILSSKKLLLSDSGFYLCAWSEQGSNQPQHFGDGTRLSIL.